One and the same sample provided the 2 T cell receptor beta chains below, sequenced in a study of blood T cell repertoires in COVID-19. The table came from immunoSEQ multiplex PCR; TCRdb's copy has only in-frame clones and leaves some out. The data contain a few hundred thousand clones, more than 70% of them singletons. Sequencing was done on a sample of peripheral blood. The receptor set was obtained from a woman in her twenties or thirties with COVID-19, enrolled during active disease.

The rearrangement links TRBV6-5 to TRBJ1-2, with 9 bases lining up with TRBD1. CDR1 MNHEY and CDR2 SVGAGI come from the germline V gene. With V trimmed by 6 bases and J by 5 bases, 7 bases remained unmatched. The CDR3 runs 14 residues. The CDR3 spells CASRPPDRGYGYTF. The CDR3 nucleotides read TGTGCCAGCAGGCCTCCCGACAGGGGGTATGGCTACACCTTC.

V and J are TRBV19 and TRBJ2-6; D ambiguous. Per the germline V gene, CDR1 is LNHDA and CDR2 is SQIVND (reference sequence). CDR3 size: 15 residues. The V and J ends lost 6 bases and 3 bases respectively, with 12 bases between them. In nucleotides, the CDR3 is TGTGCCAGTAGCGTCGATGGGCTTGGGGCCAACGTCCTGACTTTC. It yields the protein CASSVDGLGANVLTF.